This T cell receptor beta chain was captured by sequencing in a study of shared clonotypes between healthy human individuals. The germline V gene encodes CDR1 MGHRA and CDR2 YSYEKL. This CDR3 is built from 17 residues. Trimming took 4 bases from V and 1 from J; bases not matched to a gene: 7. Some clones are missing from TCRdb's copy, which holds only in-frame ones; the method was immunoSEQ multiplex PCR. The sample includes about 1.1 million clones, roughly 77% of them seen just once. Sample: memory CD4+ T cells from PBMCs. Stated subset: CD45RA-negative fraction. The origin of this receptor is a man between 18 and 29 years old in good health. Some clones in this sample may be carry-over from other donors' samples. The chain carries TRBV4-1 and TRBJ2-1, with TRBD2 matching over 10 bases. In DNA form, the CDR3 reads TGCGCCAGCAGCCGACAAGGTAGCGGGAGGTCCTACAATGAGCAGTTCTTC. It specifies CASSRQGSGRSYNEQFF.